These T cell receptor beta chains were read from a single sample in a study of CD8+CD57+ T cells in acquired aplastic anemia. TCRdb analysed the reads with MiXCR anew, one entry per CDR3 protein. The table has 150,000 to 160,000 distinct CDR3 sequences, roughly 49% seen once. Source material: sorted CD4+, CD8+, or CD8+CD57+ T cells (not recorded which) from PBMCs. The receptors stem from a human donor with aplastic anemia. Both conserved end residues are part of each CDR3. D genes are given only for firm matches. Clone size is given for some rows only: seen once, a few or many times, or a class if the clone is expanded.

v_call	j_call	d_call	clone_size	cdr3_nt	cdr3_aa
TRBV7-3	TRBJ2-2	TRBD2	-	TGTGCCAGCAGCACGGGACTAGCTGCCGGGGAGCTGTTTTTT	CASSTGLAAGELFF
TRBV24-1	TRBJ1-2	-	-	TGTGCCACCAGTGATGACGGAGTCTATGGCTACACCTTC	CATSDDGVYGYTF
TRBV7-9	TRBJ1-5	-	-	TGTGCCAGCAGCTTAGCAACAGGGACGGGCCAGCCCCAGCATTTT	CASSLATGTGQPQHF
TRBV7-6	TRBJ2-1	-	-	TGTGCCAGCAGCTTAAGCTCCTACAATGAGCAGTTCTTC	CASSLSSYNEQFF
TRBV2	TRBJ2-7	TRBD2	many	TGTGCCAGCAGTGATCCTAGCGGGGGGCCCTACTCCTACGAGCAGTACTTC	CASSDPSGGPYSYEQYF
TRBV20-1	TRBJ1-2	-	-	TGCAGTGCTAGACCCCGGGGAGACTATGGCTACACCTTC	CSARPRGDYGYTF
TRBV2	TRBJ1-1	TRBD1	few	TGTGCCAGCAGCGGGACAGGGAGCGGTACTGAAGCTTTCTTT	CASSGTGSGTEAFF
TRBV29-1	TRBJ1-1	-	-	TGCAGCGTTGCAGGTGGGAAAGCTTTCTTT	CSVAGGKAFF
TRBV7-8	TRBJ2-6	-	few	TGTGCCAGCAGCTTAGGGGTCTCTGGGGCCAACGTCCTGACTTTC	CASSLGVSGANVLTF
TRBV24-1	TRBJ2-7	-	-	TGTGCCACCAGTGAAGGGACCCGCCTCGAGCAGTACTTC	CATSEGTRLEQYF
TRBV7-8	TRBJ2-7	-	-	TGTGCCATCAGTGAGGGGGCGCGGGGCGAGCAGTACTTC	CAISEGARGEQYF
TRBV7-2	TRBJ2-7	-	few	TGTGCCAGCAGCTTAAGAACCGGTCCCTCTTTC	CASSLRTGPSF
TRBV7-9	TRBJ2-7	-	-	TGTGCCAGCAGCTTAGTTGGCAGGGAGAAGCAGTACTTC	CASSLVGREKQYF
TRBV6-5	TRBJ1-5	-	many	TGTGCCAGCAGTTACTCCGGTGGCAATCAGCCCCAGCATTTT	CASSYSGGNQPQHF
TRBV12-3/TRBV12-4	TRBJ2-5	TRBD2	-	TGTGCCAGCAGTTTAGCTAGCGGGAGAGAGACCCAGTACTTC	CASSLASGRETQYF
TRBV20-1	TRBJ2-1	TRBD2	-	TGCAGTGCTACAGGACTAGCGGGAGATGAGCAGTTCTTC	CSATGLAGDEQFF
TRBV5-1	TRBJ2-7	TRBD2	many	TGCGCCAGCAGCTCAATGCGGGGGACGTCCTACGAGCAGTACTTC	CASSSMRGTSYEQYF
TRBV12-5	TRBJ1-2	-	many	TGTGCTAGTGGTTTGTTAAGCAGGGAATATGGCTACACCTTC	CASGLLSREYGYTF
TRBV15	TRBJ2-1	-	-	TGTGCCACCAGCAGAGGACCCCGCAATGAGCAGTTCTTC	CATSRGPRNEQFF
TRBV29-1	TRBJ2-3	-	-	TGCAGCGTTCTTGGGACACGCACAGATACGCAGTATTTT	CSVLGTRTDTQYF
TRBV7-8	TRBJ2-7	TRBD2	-	TGTGCCAGCAGCTTTAGCGGGAGCTACGAGCAGTACTTC	CASSFSGSYEQYF
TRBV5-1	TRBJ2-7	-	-	TGCGCCAGCAGCTTGGGACAGACGACCTACGAGCAGTACTTC	CASSLGQTTYEQYF
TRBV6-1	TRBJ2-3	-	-	TGTGCCAGCGGGCCCCGGGATACGCAGTATTTT	CASGPRDTQYF
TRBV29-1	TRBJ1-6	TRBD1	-	TGCAGCCAAGGAGAGGGGGCGAATTCACCCCTCCACTTT	CSQGEGANSPLHF
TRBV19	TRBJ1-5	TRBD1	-	TGTGCCAGTAAGGGCGGACAGGGTTCCCAGCCCCAGCATTTT	CASKGGQGSQPQHF
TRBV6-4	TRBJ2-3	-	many	TGTGCCAGCAGTGCTGTGGCTAGGGGCACAGATACGCAGTATTTT	CASSAVARGTDTQYF
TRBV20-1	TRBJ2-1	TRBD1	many	TGCAGTGCCGGGACAGGGCCCTACAATGAGCAGTTCTTC	CSAGTGPYNEQFF
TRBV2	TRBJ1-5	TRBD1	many	TGTGCCAGCAGGACAGGGGGCAATCAGCCCCAGCATTTT	CASRTGGNQPQHF
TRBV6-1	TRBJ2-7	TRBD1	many	TGTGCCAGCAGCCATAAAACAACAGGGGGTAACTACGAGCAGTACTTC	CASSHKTTGGNYEQYF
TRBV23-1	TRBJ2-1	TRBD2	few	TGCGCCAGCACCTCTGGGCCTAGCGGGGGGTGGAGGGACAATGAGCAGTTCTTC	CASTSGPSGGWRDNEQFF
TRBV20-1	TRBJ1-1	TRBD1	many	TGCAGTGCTAGGACAGGGGAGACTGAAGCTTTCTTT	CSARTGETEAFF
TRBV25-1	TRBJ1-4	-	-	TGTGCCAGCAGTGAGGGGAGGGGAGCTAATGAAAAACTGTTTTTT	CASSEGRGANEKLFF
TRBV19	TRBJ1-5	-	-	TGTGCCAGTAATCTCCGGGAGAATCAGCCCCAGCATTTT	CASNLRENQPQHF
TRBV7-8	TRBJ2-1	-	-	TGTGCCAGCAGCTTAGAAACTAGCAGGGAGCAGTTCTTC	CASSLETSREQFF
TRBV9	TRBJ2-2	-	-	TGTGCCAGCAGCGTGTTATCCGGGGAGCTGTTTTTT	CASSVLSGELFF
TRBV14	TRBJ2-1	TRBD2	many	TGTGCCAGCAGCCAACGGCGGGGGGTTTACAATGAGCAGTTCTTC	CASSQRRGVYNEQFF